Sequencing of this T cell receptor beta chain was carried out in a study of regulatory T cells in long-lasting Graves disease. The time point denotes: newly diagnosed GD, antithyroid drugs for less than 3 months. Preparation of the TCR library used RNA extracted from PBMCs. HTBI primers from iRepertoire and Arm-PCR of CDR3 regions yielded the TCR beta libraries. TCRdb reanalysed the multiplex PCR reads using MiXCR and keeps one entry per CDR3 protein. The sample yields 620,000 or so distinct CDR3 sequences, less than 20% seen once. The CDR3 sequence runs 19 residues, both termini included. CDR1 is MDHEN and CDR2 is SYDVKM in the germline V gene. About this clonotype itself: Because the CDR3's place on the DNA is in doubt, the DNA is left out and the CDR3 is given as listed by TCRdb.

These records were also assigned to another study, of T cells in Graves' hyperthyroidism and ophthalmopathy.

The rearrangement uses TRBV28 and TRBJ1-5. Sequencing was performed on peripheral blood mononuclear cells (PBMCs), taken at new diagnosis, from a patient treated with antithyroid drugs. The sequence was collected from a woman in her 30s with Graves disease. The CDR3 region is CASSLGDEQYFGPGQPQHF.